This entry concerns a single T cell receptor beta chain. Its antigen remains unidentified. V gave up 5 bases and J gave up 7 bases; unmatched junction bases: 8. The CDR3 has 15 residues. The sample belongs to a study of CD8 T cells in ankylosing spondylitis. Quantitative barcoded 5'-RACE was used to prepare TCR beta libraries. TCRdb reprocessed the 5' RACE reads via MiXCR and lists one record per CDR3 protein. The sample includes 270,000 or so distinct CDR3 sequences, 18% of them seen just once. Findings and limits, study-wide: Matched synovial fluid from ankylosing spondylitis patients was reported to be enriched for disease-linked clones.

The sequenced sample was blood, either unsorted or a sorted T cell fraction (not recorded which). The V gene is TRBV12-3 or TRBV12-4, the J gene TRBJ1-6, with 7 bases identical to TRBD1. The clonotype originates from a male donor with ankylosing spondylitis or in good health (not recorded which). CDR3 sequence reads: CASSETGFGNSPLHF. In DNA, the CDR3 is TGTGCCAGCAGTGAGACAGGGTTCGGAAATTCACCCCTCCACTTT.